This TCR beta chain derives from a study of CD8+ T cells in alopecia areata. Overall study context: Administration of oral tofacitinib to treated patients was at 5 to 10 mg twice daily. Using the percentage of affected scalp area, treated patients' severity was scored. Study-level results: While tofacitinib was given, many expanded lesional clones persisted in scalp and blood.

Note on this clone: Its antigen is unknown.

Treatment reported: oral pan-JAK inhibitor, 5-10 mg twice daily. A FACSAria was used to sort CD4+ and CD8+ T cells. These cells came from PBMCs. The sequencing template was cDNA reverse transcribed from extracted RNA. Assay: immunoSEQ multiplex PCR; the TCRdb copy retains only in-frame clones and omits some. The sample records roughly 120,000 clones, approximately 51% being singletons. The sequences come from CD4+ T cells sorted from blood, collected at week 24, from a patient treated with tofacitinib. The sequence came from a human donor with alopecia areata.

The CDR3 DNA follows: TGCAGCGTCAAAGTTAATATCGGGGACACTGAAGCTTTCTTT. Residues: CSVKVNIGDTEAFF. The J gene is TRBJ1-1, the V gene TRBV29-1; unclear D gene. The CDR3 totals 14 residues. V dropped 6 bases and J dropped 3 bases, with 17 bases sitting between them. Germline CDR1 is SQVTM and CDR2 is ANQGSEA.